The T cell receptor beta chain under discussion was sequenced for a study of cytomegalovirus exposure and HLA in healthy donors. Study results and caveats: Through in vitro validation, three CMV-associated chains were shown to be specific for CMV antigens. A later analysis reportedly identified an Asian-associated ancestry cluster as carrying fewer N-insertions than the approximately 730-donor mean.

At the time of sampling, donors were nominally healthy, though unrecorded immune exposures were likely. Vbeta (60) and Jbeta (13) primers were used in the PCR. In the original analysis: In a later analysis, 79 million or so unique TCR beta chains included roughly 11 million shared by two or more donors. Clones were sequenced by immunoSEQ multiplex PCR, and TCRdb holds only the in-frame ones, with some missing. D and trimming were read from the DNA, whereas the V and J calls and clone size are those reported in that table. Its table records approximately 150,000 clones. Germline V gene sequence: CDR1 MNHEY, CDR2 SMNVEV (reference sequence). The V and J ends lost 5 bases and 3 bases, in that order; junction bases with no gene match: 1. The CDR3 runs 13 residues. As regards this clone: Its antigen is as yet unknown.

The receptor comes from a young woman in good health and CMV-seronegative. The sequencing sample was made of PBMCs. The chain is built from TRBV27 and TRBJ2-3; TRBD1 aligns across 8 bases. CDR3 region: CASSGTGTDTQYF. The DNA for the CDR3 is TGTGCCAGCAGTGGGACAGGTACAGATACGCAGTATTTT.